The 29 T cell receptor beta chains below come from one sample, sequenced in a study of T cell responses to AZD1222 COVID-19 vaccine. Assay used: immunoSEQ multiplex PCR; TCRdb lists only in-frame clones, some missing. The data contain 100,000 to 150,000 clones, 89% of them singletons. This sample comprised peripheral blood, obtained on day 0 of AZD1222 vaccination. The receptors stem from an adult in good health.

The J gene is TRBJ2-1, the V gene TRBV5-1; D remains unclear. CDR1 is SGHRS and CDR2 is YFSETQ in the germline V gene. This CDR3 is built from 12 residues. V lost 4 bases and J lost 6, with 8 bases in between. CDR3 protein: CASSTLGNEQFF. The DNA for the CDR3 is TGCGCCAGCAGCACTTTGGGCAATGAGCAGTTCTTC.

This rearrangement joins TRBV5-1 to TRBJ1-1, with a possible D match to TRBD1 (6 bases). The germline V gene encodes CDR1 SGHRS and CDR2 YFSETQ. V was clipped by 4 bases and J by 11 bases, with 21 bases between them. The CDR3 has 14 residues. The CDR3 DNA reads TGCGCCAGCAGCAAGACCGGGACACCACATGAGGCTTTCTTT. This codes for CASSKTGTPHEAFF.

This clone came up a few times. V usage is TRBV14 and J usage is TRBJ1-3; D is undetermined. CDR1 is SGHDN, CDR2 FVKESK, per germline. V dropped 0 bases and J dropped 1 base, with 13 bases sitting between them. This CDR3 is 17 amino acids long. CDR3 nucleotides: TGTGCCAGCAGCCAAGATGTATACGCGTTGTCTGGAAACACCATATATTTT. Translation: CASSQDVYALSGNTIYF. Supplemented by reference TRBV14 and TRBJ1-3, the full variable domain reads EAGVTQFPSHSVIEKGQTVTLRCDPISGHDNLYWYRRVMGKEIKFLLHFVKESKQDESGMPNNRFLAERTGGTYSTLKVQPAELEDSGVYFCASSQDVYALSGNTIYFGEGSWLTVV.

Within the sample, this clone is medium-sized. The chain is built from TRBV15 and TRBJ2-5, with D possibly matching TRBD2 (5 bases). Germline CDR1 reads LNHNV; CDR2 reads YYDKDF (reference sequence). With 5 bases removed from V and 5 bases from J, the gap between germline ends came to 12 bases. The CDR3 runs 13 residues. The CDR3 sequence: CATSSTGGETQYF. CDR3 nucleotides: TGTGCCACCAGCTCAACCGGCGGGGAGACCCAGTACTTC.

V usage is TRBV7-8 and J usage is TRBJ2-5, with 12 bases lining up with TRBD2. Germline V gene data show CDR1 as SGHVS and CDR2 as FQNEAQ. With V trimmed by 6 bases and J by 5 bases, 10 bases remained unmatched. This CDR3 region has 16 residues. CDR3 sequence reads: CASRLNPGTSGETQYF. CDR3 DNA sequence: TGTGCCAGCAGACTAAATCCCGGGACTAGCGGGGAGACCCAGTACTTC.

The chain recombines TRBV30 with TRBJ1-1; the D is unclear. V was pared by 0 bases and J by 1 base, with 9 bases between. This CDR3 comprises 14 residues. Germline V gene data show CDR1 as GTSNPN and CDR2 as SVGIG (reference sequence). The DNA of the CDR3 is TGTGCCTGGAGTGTATATACGGGGAACACTGAAGCTTTCTTT. Its translation is CAWSVYTGNTEAFF.

The chain employs TRBV5-8 and TRBJ1-5, with a weak D call TRBD1 (5 bases). CDR3 length: 16 residues. Germline assignment: CDR1 SGHTS and CDR2 YDEGEE. Deletions cut 0 bases from V and 3 bases from J, with 13 bases between. CDR3 coding DNA: TGTGCCAGCAGCTTGGTACGGGGCAGTAACAATCAGCCCCAGCATTTT. This gives the protein CASSLVRGSNNQPQHF.

The V gene is TRBV10-2, the J gene TRBJ1-2; D not resolved. CDR1 WSHSY and CDR2 SAAADI come from the germline V gene. The CDR3 sequence is 13 residues long. V gave up 10 bases and J gave up 4 bases, with 16 bases separating them. This CDR3 is CATCKSLLYGYTF. As DNA, the CDR3 is TGCGCCACCTGCAAGAGCCTTCTCTATGGCTACACCTTC.

The chain joins TRBV6-5 to TRBJ1-2; a possible D gene is TRBD1 (6 bases). Germline V gene lookup returns CDR1 MNHEY and CDR2 SVGAGI. V was trimmed by 4 bases and J by 2 bases, leaving 8 bases between them. This CDR3 region has 13 residues. The CDR3 nucleotides read TGTGCCAGCAGTTCGGACAGAAACTATGGCTACACCTTC. It yields the protein CASSSDRNYGYTF.

The chain links TRBV5-4 to TRBJ1-2; D uncertain. Looked up from germline, CDR1 is SGHNT and CDR2 is YYREEE (reference sequence). This CDR3 is 12 amino acids long. The V and J ends lost 0 bases and 8 bases respectively, with 8 bases between them. CDR3: CASSLVRYGYTF. In DNA, the CDR3 is TGTGCCAGCAGCTTGGTGAGGTACGGCTACACCTTC. Full variable domain (rest looked up from reference TRBV5-4 and TRBJ1-2): ETGVTQSPTHLIKTRGQQVTLRCSSQSGHNTVSWYQQALGQGPQFIFQYYREEENGRGNFPPRFSGLQFPNYSSELNVNALELDDSALYLCASSLVRYGYTFGSGTRLTVV.

The chain recombines TRBV3-1 (or the pseudogene TRBV3-2) with TRBJ2-5; D unclear. V was pared by 4 bases and J by 5 bases, with 11 bases between. The CDR3 is 13 residues long. Germline values: CDR1 LGHDT, CDR2 YNNKEL (reference sequence). The CDR3 sequence is CASSPLIAETQYF. As DNA, the CDR3 is TGTGCCAGCAGCCCTCTCATCGCGGAGACCCAGTACTTC.

This clone showed up just a few times. The CDR3 sequence is CASSFKGGEAFF. The CDR3 coding sequence is TGCGCCAGCAGCTTTAAGGGGGGTGAAGCTTTCTTT. The V call is TRBV5-1, the J call TRBJ1-1, with a possible D match to TRBD1 (6 bases). Trimming removed 2 bases at V and 7 bases at J, with 9 bases between. Germline-derived CDR1 and CDR2 are SGHRS and YFSETQ. The CDR3 contains 12 residues.

This chain joins TRBV5-1 and TRBJ1-3, with TRBD1 as a possible D gene (5 bases). Trimming took 10 bases from V and 4 from J, leaving 12 bases between them. This CDR3 has 12 residues. Germline CDR1 is SGHRS and CDR2 is YFSETQ. The CDR3 region is CAPGEGGNTIYF. The CDR3 DNA reads as TGCGCCCCCGGGGAGGGGGGAAACACCATATATTTT.

The genes are TRBV4-3 and TRBJ1-1; 7 bases are a match to TRBD1. CDR1 LGHNA and CDR2 YSLEER come from the germline V gene. The CDR3 sequence is 11 residues long. The V segment lost 4 bases and the J segment 11 bases; nucleotides outside the gene matches: 4. CDR3 in amino acids: CASSLDREAFF. CDR3 nucleotide sequence: TGCGCCAGCAGCCTTGACAGGGAGGCTTTCTTT.

J is TRBJ2-1 and V is TRBV5-1; 9 bases are shared with TRBD1. Germline V lookup: CDR1 SGHRS, CDR2 YFSETQ. After removal of 4 bases from V and 5 bases from J, the junction contained 7 bases not matched to a gene. CDR3 length: 15 amino acids. The CDR3 region is CASSASGQGHNEQFF. The DNA for the CDR3 is TGCGCCAGCAGCGCCTCGGGACAGGGCCACAATGAGCAGTTCTTC.

J is TRBJ2-2 and V is TRBV4-2, with D perhaps matching TRBD2 (7 bases). This CDR3 is built from 18 residues. Trimming took off 1 base at V and 4 bases at J, with 19 bases between the two ends. Germline lookup yields CDR1 LGHNA and CDR2 YNFKEQ. The CDR3 loop reads CASSQGGGQALPTGELFF. The CDR3 nucleotides are TGTGCCAGCAGCCAAGGGGGGGGGCAGGCCCTACCCACCGGGGAGCTGTTTTTT.

This chain links TRBV19 with TRBJ1-5, with unresolved D. Germline CDR1 is LNHDA and CDR2 is SQIVND (reference sequence). The CDR3 is 12 residues long. Trimming left V 6 bases short and J 1 base short, with 4 bases between. The CDR3 DNA is TGTGCCAGTAGGCCCAGCAATCAGCCCCAGCATTTT. It translates to CASRPSNQPQHF.

This sequence joins TRBV29-1 and TRBJ1-6; D not resolved. The germline CDR1 and CDR2 sequences are SQVTM and ANQGSEA. This CDR3 has 13 residues. Trimming pared 4 bases from V and 10 bases from J, leaving 14 bases between. The chain's CDR3 is CSVVVADGSPLHF. In DNA, the CDR3 is TGCAGCGTTGTAGTCGCGGATGGGTCACCCCTCCACTTT.

The V call is TRBV19, the J call TRBJ1-1; no clear D gene. The CDR3 is 13 amino acids. The V gene lost 7 bases and the J gene lost 3 bases, with 12 bases spanning the gap. The germline V gene encodes CDR1 LNHDA and CDR2 SQIVND (reference sequence). The CDR3 loop reads CASTSGGYTEAFF. DNA for the CDR3: TGTGCCAGTACCTCCGGTGGGTACACTGAAGCTTTCTTT.

The chain carries TRBV7-8 and TRBJ2-5; D may match TRBD1 or TRBD2 (5 bases each). Germline V gives CDR1 SGHVS, CDR2 FQNEAQ. This CDR3 region has 15 residues. V gave up 2 bases and J gave up 5 bases, with 15 bases separating them. CDR3 amino acids: CASSLIGASMETQYF. The CDR3 bases are TGTGCCAGCAGCTTAATAGGGGCTAGCATGGAGACCCAGTACTTC.

The chain is built from TRBV18 and TRBJ1-1; 11 bases match TRBD1. The CDR3 extends over 13 amino acids. The V and J ends lost 8 bases and 3 bases, in that order; junction bases with no gene match: 2. CDR1 is KGHSH, CDR2 LQKENI, per germline. The DNA for the CDR3 is TGTGCCAGCCCGGGACAGGGGGACACTGAAGCTTTCTTT. As protein: CASPGQGDTEAFF.

CDR3 sequence: CASSQGSPPGFF. The CDR3 DNA reads TGTGCCAGCAGCCAAGGATCCCCTCCAGGTTTCTTT. The V call is TRBV4-2, the J call TRBJ1-1, with unresolved D. With 1 base removed from V and 13 bases from J, the gap between germline ends came to 13 bases. Germline assignment: CDR1 LGHNA and CDR2 YNFKEQ. The CDR3 length is 12 residues.

The rearrangement links TRBV20-1 to TRBJ2-1; perhaps TRBD1 as D (6 bases). The CDR3 has 11 residues. The germline gives CDR1 DFQATT, CDR2 SNEGSKA (reference sequence). CDR3 amino acids: CSWTEYNEQFF. The CDR3 DNA reads as TGCAGCTGGACAGAATACAATGAGCAGTTCTTC.

The chain recombines TRBV3-1 (or the pseudogene TRBV3-2) with TRBJ1-2; D unclear. Germline V gives CDR1 LGHDT, CDR2 YNNKEL (reference sequence). The CDR3 contains 13 residues. Trimming stripped 0 bases from V and 4 bases from J, with 6 bases between. CDR3 in DNA: TGTGCCAGCAGCCAAGATAGAACCTATGGCTACACCTTC. Its translation: CASSQDRTYGYTF.

The genes are TRBV4-2 and TRBJ2-3; D is perhaps TRBD2 (7 bases). Germline CDR1 reads LGHNA; CDR2 reads YNFKEQ. The CDR3 has 15 amino acids. The V end lost 5 bases, the J end lost 4 bases, and 16 bases lay between the germline ends. CDR3 sequence reads: CASSWGGARSDTQYF. CDR3 coding DNA: TGTGCCAGCAGCTGGGGGGGCGCGAGATCAGATACGCAGTATTTT.

V is TRBV18 and J is TRBJ2-7; no definite D call. The V gene's germline CDR1 is KGHSH and CDR2 LQKENI. This CDR3 contains 12 residues. Trimming took off 6 bases at V and 5 bases at J, with 11 bases between the two ends. CDR3 loop: CASSAKVNEQYF. In DNA, the CDR3 is TGTGCCAGCTCTGCGAAAGTTAACGAGCAGTACTTC. Looking up the rest from reference TRBV18 and TRBJ2-7 gives the full variable domain: NAGVMQNPRHLVRRRGQEARLRCSPMKGHSHVYWYRQLPEEGLKFMVYLQKENIIDESGMPKERFSAEFPKEGPSILRIQQVVRGDSAAYFCASSAKVNEQYFGPGTRLTVT.

The chain employs TRBV7-9 and TRBJ2-5; perhaps TRBD1 as D (5 bases). The CDR3 is 12 residues long. The germline V gene has CDR1 SEHNR and CDR2 FQNEAQ (reference sequence). V was clipped by 5 bases and J by 2 bases, with 6 bases between them. Written as DNA, the CDR3 is TGTGCCAGCAGCCAGGGACAAGAGACCCAGTACTTC. This gives the protein CASSQGQETQYF.

The chain links TRBV5-4 to TRBJ1-1; no clear D gene. Germline values: CDR1 SGHNT, CDR2 YYREEE (reference sequence). Trimming left V 1 base short and J 5 bases short, with 15 bases between. The CDR3 runs to 15 residues. As DNA, the CDR3 is TGTGCCAGCAGCTTGCGGGGAGGTGGCGGAACTGAAGCTTTCTTT. Protein sequence: CASSLRGGGGTEAFF.

This rearrangement joins TRBV5-1 to TRBJ2-3; perhaps TRBD2 as D (7 bases). The CDR3 runs 16 residues. V lost 4 bases and J 0 bases, leaving 15 bases between the germline ends. Germline V lookup: CDR1 SGHRS, CDR2 YFSETQ. This chain's CDR3 is CASSQLAGASTDTQYF. CDR3 in DNA: TGCGCCAGCAGCCAGCTGGCGGGGGCTAGCACAGATACGCAGTATTTT.